This paragraph covers one T cell receptor beta chain sequence. The antigen remains unidentified. The sample comes from a study of blood T cells in healthy people across ages. V was shortened by 0 bases and J by 6 bases, with 9 bases between the two germline ends. Germline CDR1 is SGHRS and CDR2 is YFSETQ. This CDR3 comprises 13 residues. Sample-barcoded 5' priming and a J-beta primer mix drove a second PCR of roughly 6 to 12 cycles. TCRdb called the 5' RACE reads again in MiXCR, with one record for every CDR3 protein. The data hold over 1,200,000 distinct CDR3 sequences, with roughly 60% observed a single time. Findings and limits, study-wide: Donors of long life had a larger count of naive CD4+ cells and greater diversity than aged donors.

The chain couples TRBV5-1 to TRBJ1-1, with unresolved D. This clonotype was obtained from a man younger than 35 in good health. The sequenced sample was blood. The CDR3: CASSLEYDSEAFF. The CDR3 DNA reads TGCGCCAGCAGCTTGGAGTACGACTCTGAAGCTTTCTTT. Complete variable domain (other parts from reference TRBV5-1 and TRBJ1-1): KAGVTQTPRYLIKTRGQQVTLSCSPISGHRSVSWYQQTPGQGLQFLFEYFSETQRNKGNFPGRFSGRQFSNSRSEMNVSTLELGDSALYLCASSLEYDSEAFFGQGTRLTVV.